The 25 T cell receptor beta chains listed next were all sequenced from one sample in a study of cytomegalovirus exposure and HLA in healthy donors. The assay was immunoSEQ multiplex PCR, and TCRdb's table has in-frame clones only and misses some. The data hold about 200,000 clones, with around 80% observed a single time. The sequencing sample was made of PBMCs. The receptors were sampled from a woman in her twenties or thirties in good health and CMV-seropositive.

The sample holds one count of this clone. The chain couples TRBV19 to TRBJ2-4; 13 bases line up with TRBD2. The CDR3 has 21 amino acids. V shed 4 bases and J 0 bases; nucleotides not matched to a gene: 15. The germline V gene encodes CDR1 LNHDA and CDR2 SQIVND (reference sequence). CDR3 residues: CASSTSRTSGRGGSAKNIQYF. The CDR3, as DNA: TGTGCCAGTAGTACCAGCCGGACTAGCGGGAGAGGTGGGTCAGCCAAAAACATTCAGTACTTC.

The genes are TRBV2 and TRBJ2-1, with 8 bases matching TRBD1. This CDR3 spans 14 amino acids. The junction had 10 bases not matched to a gene; V was cut back by 5 bases and J by 10 bases. CDR1 SNHLY and CDR2 FYNNEI come from the germline V gene. The CDR3 nucleotides read TGTGCCAGCAGTCCGGACAGGGCAGGGGGGGAGCAGTTCTTC. Its protein is CASSPDRAGGEQFF.

This chain uses TRBV10-3 with TRBJ1-3; 9 nucleotides agree with TRBD1. Germline-derived CDR1 and CDR2 are ENHRY and SYGVKD. The ends lost 4 bases at V and 1 base at J; junction bases unmatched: 8. The length of the CDR3 is 17 residues. CDR3 DNA sequence: TGTGCCATCAGTGCCAGGACAGGGGTTAGATCTGGAAACACCATATATTTT. It codes for CAISARTGVRSGNTIYF.

J is TRBJ1-2 and V is TRBV2; a weak D match, TRBD1 (5 bases). Germline lookup yields CDR1 SNHLY and CDR2 FYNNEI. The CDR3 has 13 amino acids. V lost 6 bases, J lost 7 bases, and 15 bases lay in between. CDR3: CASSQVGGGGYTF. CDR3 coding DNA: TGTGCCAGCAGCCAGGTGGGGGGAGGTGGCTACACCTTC.

The chain is built from TRBV12-5 and TRBJ2-1; D uncertain. There are 14 residues in the CDR3. V lost 1 base to trimming and J lost 6 bases, with 10 bases between them. Germline V gives CDR1 LGHNT, CDR2 FRNRAP. DNA for the CDR3: TGTGCTAGTGGTTTGGGTCTAGAGCCCAATGAGCAGTTCTTC. The encoded protein is CASGLGLEPNEQFF.

In the case of this clone: Other DNA variants within this sample encode the same CDR3. J is TRBJ2-1 and V is TRBV5-1, with 10 positions matching TRBD2. CDR1 and CDR2 from the germline V gene are SGHRS and YFSETQ. The length of the CDR3 is 15 residues. The J segment lost 4 bases and the V segment lost 0 bases, leaving 1 base of the junction unmatched. In nucleotides, the CDR3 is TGCGCCAGCAGCTTGGGGACTAGCGGATACAATGAGCAGTTCTTC. It yields the protein CASSLGTSGYNEQFF.

V and J are TRBV18 and TRBJ1-4; possible D gene TRBD1, 5 bases. Per germline, CDR1 KGHSH and CDR2 LQKENI. CDR3 length equals 17 residues. Trimming took off 3 bases at V and 0 bases at J, with 14 bases between the two ends. The CDR3 DNA sequence: TGTGCCAGCTCACCGACGCAGGGCCTTGCAACTAATGAAAAACTGTTTTTT. Residues: CASSPTQGLATNEKLFF.

V usage is TRBV7-8 and J usage is TRBJ2-5, with D maybe TRBD1 (5 bases). From germline, CDR1 is SGHVS and CDR2 FQNEAQ. The CDR3 sequence is 14 residues long. V lost 1 base, J lost 4 bases, and 10 bases lay in between. The CDR3, as DNA: TGTGCCAGCAGCTTAGTCAGGGTGGGAGAGACCCAGTACTTC. This translates into CASSLVRVGETQYF. The full variable domain, completed using reference TRBV7-8 and TRBJ2-5, is GAGVSQSPRYKVAKRGQDVALRCDPISGHVSLFWYQQALGQGPEFLTYFQNEAQLDKSGLPSDRFFAERPEGSVSTLKIQRTQQEDSAVYLCASSLVRVGETQYFGPGTRLLVL.

The V gene is TRBV6-5, the J gene TRBJ1-5; 11 nucleotides align to TRBD1. This CDR3 is 15 amino acids long. The trim removed 5 bases at V and 6 bases at J, leaving 6 bases unmatched. Germline loops: CDR1 MNHEY, CDR2 SVGAGI. The CDR3 nucleotides read TGTGCCAGCAGTCGGGACAGGGGGTTCTCTCAGCCCCAGCATTTT. As protein: CASSRDRGFSQPQHF.

The V gene is TRBV28, the J gene TRBJ2-7, with 7 bases fitting TRBD1. From germline, CDR1 is MDHEN and CDR2 SYDVKM. The CDR3 spans 15 residues. With V trimmed by 5 bases and J by 4 bases, 11 bases remained unmatched. CDR3 nucleotide sequence: TGTGCCAGCAGTCCAACGGGACAGTCGAGATACGAGCAGTACTTC. It is translated as CASSPTGQSRYEQYF.

The rearrangement joins TRBV25-1 to TRBJ1-2; D is perhaps TRBD1 (5 bases). The CDR3 covers 15 residues. Germline CDR1 MGHDK, CDR2 SYGVNS. V gave up 2 bases and J gave up 8 bases, with 18 bases separating them. The CDR3 DNA reads as TGTGCCAGCAGTGAACCTGACAGCCCGTCTTACGGCTACACCTTC. It specifies CASSEPDSPSYGYTF.

The chain links TRBV5-6 to TRBJ1-4; 9 bases match TRBD1. Germline lookup yields CDR1 SGHDT and CDR2 YYEEEE. V was clipped by 4 bases and J by 7 bases; unmatched bases: 5. The CDR3 is 14 amino acids. The CDR3 region is CASSAETGGEKLFF. The CDR3 nucleotides are TGTGCCAGCAGCGCCGAGACAGGGGGTGAAAAACTGTTTTTT. The full variable domain, its missing parts supplied by reference TRBV5-6 and TRBJ1-4, is DAGVTQSPTHLIKTRGQQVTLRCSPKSGHDTVSWYQQALGQGPQFIFQYYEEEERQRGNFPDRFSGHQFPNYSSELNVNALLLGDSALYLCASSAETGGEKLFFGSGTQLSVL.

This chain connects TRBV28 to TRBJ1-2; 8 bases fit TRBD1. Germline trimming cut 6 bases from V and 8 bases from J; bases unmatched to any gene: 14. The CDR3 consists of 15 residues. Per germline, CDR1 MDHEN and CDR2 SYDVKM. The CDR3 nucleotides read TGTGCCAGCAGAGTGAGAAGCCAGGGGGCGCGAGGCTACACCTTC. Translating it yields CASRVRSQGARGYTF.

The chain combines TRBV4-1 with TRBJ2-1; 8 positions agree with TRBD1. The germline gives CDR1 MGHRA, CDR2 YSYEKL. This CDR3 spans 16 amino acids. V lost 4 bases and J lost 7; bases outside the gene matches: 12. The CDR3 sequence is CASSLKPGQGHNEQFF. The CDR3, as DNA: TGCGCCAGCAGCCTGAAACCCGGACAGGGCCATAATGAGCAGTTCTTC.

The CDR3 DNA sequence: TGTGCCAGCAGTCGCTCCGGGACAGGGGGCGTAGAGCAGTACTTC. It yields the protein CASSRSGTGGVEQYF. The chain is built from TRBV6-5 and TRBJ2-7, with TRBD1 identical over 12 bases. Trimming cost V 5 bases and J 7 bases; bases outside gene matches: 9. The CDR3 consists of 15 residues. The V gene's germline CDR1 is MNHEY and CDR2 SVGAGI.

The chain has TRBV29-1 and TRBJ2-1, with 12 bases matching TRBD2. V dropped 6 bases and J dropped 4; count of bases not matched to a gene: 7. Germline V gene lookup returns CDR1 SQVTM and CDR2 ANQGSEA. This CDR3 region has 15 residues. The CDR3 is CSVIRLAGVYNEQFF. CDR3 DNA: TGCAGCGTCATTAGACTAGCGGGAGTGTACAATGAGCAGTTCTTC.

The chain couples TRBV5-6 to TRBJ1-1; 7 bases agree with TRBD1. CDR3 length: 13 amino acids. Looked up from germline, CDR1 is SGHDT and CDR2 is YYEEEE. The trim removed 4 bases at V and 6 bases at J, leaving 6 bases unmatched. CDR3 sequence reads: CASSTQGTAEAFF. The CDR3 nucleotides are TGTGCCAGCAGCACCCAGGGGACAGCTGAAGCTTTCTTT.

A remark on this clone: The same CDR3 arises from other DNA sequences in this sample as well. The chain combines TRBV29-1 with TRBJ1-3; 7 bases map to TRBD1. The junction had 3 bases not matched to a gene; V was cut back by 7 bases and J by 0 bases. Germline CDR1 and CDR2: SQVTM and ANQGSEA. This CDR3 contains 13 residues. CDR3: CSGRDSSGNTIYF. The CDR3 DNA follows: TGCAGCGGACGGGACAGCTCTGGAAACACCATATATTTT.

This rearrangement joins TRBV28 to TRBJ1-2, with TRBD1 matching over 7 bases. The CDR3 extends over 13 amino acids. Per germline, CDR1 MDHEN and CDR2 SYDVKM. The junction had 5 bases not matched to a gene; V was cut back by 6 bases and J by 4 bases. The CDR3 DNA reads as TGTGCCAGCAGACGACAGGGACCCTATGGCTACACCTTC. This gives the protein CASRRQGPYGYTF.

This rearrangement joins TRBV7-9 to TRBJ2-5; D might be TRBD2 (6 bases). V dropped 4 bases and J dropped 2 bases, with 11 bases sitting between them. This CDR3 has 14 residues. Germline V gene lookup returns CDR1 SEHNR and CDR2 FQNEAQ (reference sequence). CDR3 DNA: TGTGCCAGCAGCTCGACCGGGAGACAAGAGACCCAGTACTTC. As protein: CASSSTGRQETQYF.

The V and J genes are TRBV28 and TRBJ2-7; possible D gene TRBD2, 6 bases. V dropped 3 bases and J dropped 4 bases, with 13 bases sitting between them. In germline, CDR1 is MDHEN, CDR2 SYDVKM. CDR3 length: 14 residues. CDR3 amino acids: CASSFLASGYEQYF. The CDR3 DNA reads as TGTGCCAGCAGTTTCCTAGCGTCCGGGTACGAGCAGTACTTC.

In this sample, this clone turned up once. V gene TRBV15 combines with J gene TRBJ2-1; weak D call: TRBD2 (6 bases). Looked up from germline, CDR1 is LNHNV and CDR2 is YYDKDF (reference sequence). CDR3 length equals 14 residues. Trimming cost V 1 base and J 7 bases, with 11 bases left between them. In nucleotides, the CDR3 is TGTGCCACCAGCAGAGGCGGGATCGGAAATGAGCAGTTCTTC. Translated, it gives CATSRGGIGNEQFF.

The chain links TRBV4-1 to TRBJ2-7; possibly TRBD2 for D (7 bases). The CDR3 sequence is 15 residues long. Germline loops: CDR1 MGHRA, CDR2 YSYEKL. V lost 0 bases and J 7 bases, leaving 16 bases between the germline ends. The CDR3: CASSQEGGRGGEQYF. The CDR3 coding sequence is TGCGCCAGCAGCCAAGAGGGGGGCAGGGGAGGGGAGCAGTACTTC.

The V call is TRBV19, the J call TRBJ1-5, with D hard to call. CDR1 is LNHDA and CDR2 is SQIVND in the germline V gene (reference sequence). The CDR3 totals 14 residues. Trimming shortened V by 3 bases and J by 1 base, and 7 bases separated the two germline ends. CDR3 in amino acids: CASSIPGSNQPQHF. The CDR3 region has the DNA TGTGCCAGTAGTATCCCAGGCAGCAATCAGCCCCAGCATTTT.

The rearrangement links TRBV5-1 to TRBJ1-4; 9 bases agree with TRBD1. J gave up 9 bases and V 3 bases, and 6 bases lay outside the gene matches. The germline V gene encodes CDR1 SGHRS and CDR2 YFSETQ. CDR3 length equals 14 residues. This chain's CDR3 is CASSSGQGRQKLFF. In DNA, the CDR3 is TGCGCCAGCAGCTCCGGACAGGGGCGGCAAAAACTGTTTTTT.